Listed below are T cell receptor beta chains from one sample, sequenced in a study of response to subunit inactivated influenza vaccine. TCRdb ran MiXCR on the RT-PCR reads and lists one entry per CDR3 protein. This sample yields hundreds of thousands of distinct CDR3 sequences, of which about a fifth are seen a single time; 9.5% to 13% belongs to the top ten. The source material was PBMCs from blood, sampled approximately 5 days after vaccination. These receptors all come from a man aged 45-65 years who received an inactivated influenza vaccine. CDR3s include the opening cysteine and the closing phenylalanine or tryptophan. The order of the fields is CDR3 protein, CDR3 DNA, clone size, D gene, V gene, J gene. D genes are given only for firm matches. Rows may omit the clone size; those that give it use once, few, many or a size class.

CDR3aa: CASSLVFTDTQYF
CDR3nt: TGTGCCAGCAGCTTAGTTTTCACAGATACGCAGTATTTT
abundance: NA
d_gene: NA
v_gene: TRBV7-2
j_gene: TRBJ2-3

CDR3aa: CASNESHLSREQYF
CDR3nt: TGTGCCAGCAACGAATCTCATCTGTCGCGGGAGCAGTACTTC
abundance: few
d_gene: NA
v_gene: TRBV6-1
j_gene: TRBJ2-7

CDR3aa: CASSVDQGKTQYF
CDR3nt: TGTGCCAGCAGCGTAGATCAGGGGAAGACGCAGTATTTT
abundance: many
d_gene: NA
v_gene: TRBV9
j_gene: TRBJ2-3

CDR3aa: CASSYSGRQISNQPQHF
CDR3nt: TGTGCCAGCAGTTACTCTGGTCGGCAGATTAGCAATCAGCCCCAGCATTTT
abundance: NA
d_gene: NA
v_gene: TRBV6-2/TRBV6-3
j_gene: TRBJ1-5

CDR3aa: CSARGLAGISNTGELFF
CDR3nt: TGCAGTGCTAGAGGGCTAGCGGGAATTTCGAACACCGGGGAGCTGTTTTTT
abundance: few
d_gene: TRBD2
v_gene: TRBV20-1
j_gene: TRBJ2-2

CDR3aa: CSARDSSIGYEQYF
CDR3nt: TGCAGTGCTAGAGATAGTAGTATTGGCTACGAGCAGTACTTC
abundance: NA
d_gene: NA
v_gene: TRBV20-1
j_gene: TRBJ2-7

CDR3aa: CAGSLVWEGQFF
CDR3nt: TGTGCCGGCAGTTTAGTTTGGGAGGGGCAGTTCTTC
abundance: few
d_gene: TRBD2
v_gene: TRBV6-1
j_gene: TRBJ2-1

CDR3aa: CASSPWDGEAFF
CDR3nt: TGTGCCAGCAGCCCGTGGGACGGTGAAGCTTTCTTT
abundance: many
d_gene: NA
v_gene: TRBV5-6
j_gene: TRBJ1-1

CDR3aa: CAIMGEREGYNEQFF
CDR3nt: TGTGCCATCATGGGCGAGCGGGAGGGGTACAATGAGCAGTTCTTC
abundance: many
d_gene: TRBD2
v_gene: TRBV10-3
j_gene: TRBJ2-1

CDR3aa: CASNRDRNNSPLHF
CDR3nt: TGTGCCAGCAATCGGGACAGGAATAATTCACCCCTCCACTTT
abundance: few
d_gene: TRBD1
v_gene: TRBV6-1
j_gene: TRBJ1-6

CDR3aa: CASSLASGVLNEQFF
CDR3nt: TGTGCCAGCAGCTTAGCCAGCGGGGTCTTGAATGAGCAGTTCTTC
abundance: NA
d_gene: TRBD2
v_gene: TRBV7-2
j_gene: TRBJ2-1

CDR3aa: CASSLIQGTTGELFF
CDR3nt: TGTGCCAGCAGTTTAATACAGGGGACCACCGGGGAGCTGTTTTTT
abundance: few
d_gene: TRBD1
v_gene: TRBV12-3/TRBV12-4
j_gene: TRBJ2-2

CDR3aa: CASSMGQGYQPQHF
CDR3nt: TGTGCCAGCAGCATGGGACAGGGTTATCAGCCCCAGCATTTT
abundance: NA
d_gene: TRBD1
v_gene: TRBV6-2/TRBV6-3
j_gene: TRBJ1-5

CDR3aa: CSASYGTSPTEQFF
CDR3nt: TGCAGTGCTTCGTATGGGACTAGTCCGACTGAGCAGTTCTTC
abundance: few
d_gene: TRBD2
v_gene: TRBV20-1
j_gene: TRBJ2-1

CDR3aa: CASSDRGYQPQHF
CDR3nt: TGTGCCAGCAGTGACAGGGGCTACCAGCCCCAGCATTTT
abundance: NA
d_gene: TRBD1
v_gene: TRBV6-2/TRBV6-3
j_gene: TRBJ1-5

CDR3aa: CASSWTTGDMNTEAFF
CDR3nt: TGCGCCAGCAGCTGGACGACAGGAGACATGAACACTGAAGCTTTCTTT
abundance: NA
d_gene: NA
v_gene: TRBV5-1
j_gene: TRBJ1-1

CDR3aa: CSARNGQGASYEQYF
CDR3nt: TGCAGTGCTAGAAACGGGCAGGGGGCTTCCTACGAGCAGTACTTC
abundance: few
d_gene: TRBD1
v_gene: TRBV20-1
j_gene: TRBJ2-7

CDR3aa: CASSTGTSEQYF
CDR3nt: TGTGCCAGCAGTACCGGGACATCCGAGCAGTACTTC
abundance: few
d_gene: NA
v_gene: TRBV12-3/TRBV12-4
j_gene: TRBJ2-7

CDR3aa: CASRGGSASPYEQYF
CDR3nt: TGTGCCAGCAGAGGTGGGAGTGCCTCGCCCTACGAGCAGTACTTC
abundance: few
d_gene: NA
v_gene: TRBV27
j_gene: TRBJ2-7

CDR3aa: CSAPSVGRGYNEQFF
CDR3nt: TGCAGTGCTCCCTCGGTGGGGCGGGGGTACAATGAGCAGTTCTTC
abundance: few
d_gene: TRBD2
v_gene: TRBV20-1
j_gene: TRBJ2-1

CDR3aa: CASSTPLVWEQYF
CDR3nt: TGTGCCAGCAGCACCCCTCTAGTTTGGGAGCAGTACTTC
abundance: few
d_gene: NA
v_gene: TRBV7-2
j_gene: TRBJ2-7

CDR3aa: CASSQELAGGTGELFF
CDR3nt: TGTGCCAGCAGCCAAGAACTAGCGGGGGGGACCGGGGAGCTGTTTTTT
abundance: NA
d_gene: TRBD2
v_gene: TRBV4-2
j_gene: TRBJ2-2

CDR3aa: CSVEETGTSGIYEQYF
CDR3nt: TGCAGCGTTGAAGAAACCGGGACTAGCGGGATCTACGAGCAGTACTTC
abundance: NA
d_gene: TRBD2
v_gene: TRBV29-1
j_gene: TRBJ2-7

CDR3aa: CASSHRGRGFSNEQYF
CDR3nt: TGTGCCAGCAGCCACCGCGGGAGAGGGTTTAGCAACGAGCAGTACTTC
abundance: NA
d_gene: TRBD2
v_gene: TRBV14
j_gene: TRBJ2-7

CDR3aa: CASSRETQYF
CDR3nt: TGTGCCAGCAGTAGAGAGACCCAGTACTTC
abundance: many
d_gene: NA
v_gene: TRBV11-2
j_gene: TRBJ2-5

CDR3aa: CASSPLPYRGRTVNTEAFF
CDR3nt: TGTGCCAGCAGCCCCCTACCATACAGGGGTAGAACGGTAAACACTGAAGCTTTCTTT
abundance: NA
d_gene: TRBD1
v_gene: TRBV11-1
j_gene: TRBJ1-1

CDR3aa: CSARILAGGGEQYF
CDR3nt: TGCAGTGCTAGAATACTAGCGGGAGGGGGTGAGCAGTACTTC
abundance: NA
d_gene: TRBD2
v_gene: TRBV20-1
j_gene: TRBJ2-7

CDR3aa: CSARDSGSFSYEQYF
CDR3nt: TGCAGTGCTAGAGATTCAGGGTCCTTCTCCTACGAGCAGTACTTC
abundance: many
d_gene: NA
v_gene: TRBV20-1
j_gene: TRBJ2-7

CDR3aa: CSVARVDRQETQYF
CDR3nt: TGCAGCGTGGCCCGCGTGGATAGACAAGAGACCCAGTACTTC
abundance: many
d_gene: NA
v_gene: TRBV29-1
j_gene: TRBJ2-5

CDR3aa: CASSQAGGDTEAFF
CDR3nt: TGTGCCAGCAGCCAAGCGGGTGGGGACACTGAAGCTTTCTTT
abundance: NA
d_gene: NA
v_gene: TRBV4-2
j_gene: TRBJ1-1

CDR3aa: CSARVQSNQPQHF
CDR3nt: TGCAGTGCTAGAGTTCAAAGCAATCAGCCCCAGCATTTT
abundance: NA
d_gene: NA
v_gene: TRBV20-1
j_gene: TRBJ1-5

CDR3aa: CASSPTRGGMNEQFF
CDR3nt: TGTGCCAGCAGTCCTACACGGGGGGGCATGAATGAGCAGTTCTTC
abundance: few
d_gene: TRBD2
v_gene: TRBV2
j_gene: TRBJ2-1

CDR3aa: CASSYTSGRASLEQYF
CDR3nt: TGTGCCAGCAGCTATACTAGCGGGAGGGCGTCCCTTGAGCAGTACTTC
abundance: few
d_gene: TRBD2
v_gene: TRBV7-2
j_gene: TRBJ2-7

CDR3aa: CASSQELRTEQYF
CDR3nt: TGCGCCAGCAGCCAAGAGTTAAGAACCGAGCAGTACTTC
abundance: few
d_gene: NA
v_gene: TRBV4-3
j_gene: TRBJ2-7

CDR3aa: CASSRGTSGVSDTQYF
CDR3nt: TGTGCCAGCAGCCGTGGGACTAGCGGGGTTTCAGATACGCAGTATTTT
abundance: few
d_gene: TRBD2
v_gene: TRBV7-3
j_gene: TRBJ2-3

CDR3aa: CASGGLAGVGEQFF
CDR3nt: TGTGCCAGCGGGGGACTAGCGGGAGTGGGTGAGCAGTTCTTC
abundance: NA
d_gene: TRBD2
v_gene: TRBV5-4
j_gene: TRBJ2-1

CDR3aa: CASSNRQGPDRHTDTQYF
CDR3nt: TGTGCCAGCAGCAATCGTCAGGGGCCCGACAGACACACAGATACGCAGTATTTT
abundance: NA
d_gene: NA
v_gene: TRBV21-1
j_gene: TRBJ2-3

CDR3aa: CASSLQWAEGANVLTF
CDR3nt: TGCGCCAGCAGCCTACAGTGGGCAGAAGGGGCCAACGTCCTGACTTTC
abundance: once
d_gene: NA
v_gene: TRBV5-1
j_gene: TRBJ2-6

CDR3aa: CASSLEAGDGEQYF
CDR3nt: TGTGCCAGCAGCTTGGAGGCGGGAGACGGCGAGCAGTACTTC
abundance: NA
d_gene: TRBD2
v_gene: TRBV5-5
j_gene: TRBJ2-7

CDR3aa: CASSQDGTAETQYF
CDR3nt: TGCGCCAGCAGCCAAGATGGGACCGCGGAGACCCAGTACTTC
abundance: NA
d_gene: NA
v_gene: TRBV4-3
j_gene: TRBJ2-5

CDR3aa: CASKPPGDRAGYEQYF
CDR3nt: TGTGCCAGCAAACCTCCCGGAGACAGGGCTGGCTACGAGCAGTACTTC
abundance: NA
d_gene: TRBD1
v_gene: TRBV12-3/TRBV12-4
j_gene: TRBJ2-7

CDR3aa: CAISPRQGLKTTDTQYF
CDR3nt: TGTGCCATCAGTCCCAGACAGGGGCTTAAAACCACAGATACGCAGTATTTT
abundance: few
d_gene: TRBD1
v_gene: TRBV10-3
j_gene: TRBJ2-3

CDR3aa: CASSPLTGTYEQYF
CDR3nt: TGTGCCAGCAGCCCGCTGACAGGAACCTACGAGCAGTACTTC
abundance: NA
d_gene: NA
v_gene: TRBV11-2
j_gene: TRBJ2-7

CDR3aa: CASSPGTGRTSPYEQYF
CDR3nt: TGTGCCAGCAGCCCTGGGACAGGGAGGACCTCTCCCTACGAGCAGTACTTC
abundance: NA
d_gene: TRBD1
v_gene: TRBV3-1
j_gene: TRBJ2-7

CDR3aa: CASSLEDRGPDTQYF
CDR3nt: TGCGCCAGCAGCTTGGAGGACAGGGGCCCAGATACGCAGTATTTT
abundance: many
d_gene: TRBD1
v_gene: TRBV5-1
j_gene: TRBJ2-3

CDR3aa: CSVRGVDVYNEQFF
CDR3nt: TGCAGCGTGAGGGGGGTCGATGTCTACAATGAGCAGTTCTTC
abundance: few
d_gene: NA
v_gene: TRBV29-1
j_gene: TRBJ2-1

CDR3aa: CAIPPWWRGDYEQYF
CDR3nt: TGTGCCATCCCGCCGTGGTGGCGGGGGGACTACGAGCAGTACTTC
abundance: NA
d_gene: TRBD2
v_gene: TRBV10-3
j_gene: TRBJ2-7

CDR3aa: CSVRSGLLTDTQYF
CDR3nt: TGCAGTGTCAGGTCGGGACTCCTCACAGATACGCAGTATTTT
abundance: NA
d_gene: NA
v_gene: TRBV20-1
j_gene: TRBJ2-3

CDR3aa: CASKDIQDNEQFF
CDR3nt: TGCGCCAGCAAAGATATACAGGACAATGAGCAGTTCTTC
abundance: once
d_gene: NA
v_gene: TRBV5-1
j_gene: TRBJ2-1

CDR3aa: CASSLAGGIRETQYF
CDR3nt: TGTGCCAGCAGCCTAGCGGGAGGGATTCGAGAGACCCAGTACTTC
abundance: once
d_gene: TRBD2
v_gene: TRBV7-2
j_gene: TRBJ2-5

CDR3aa: CASSVGGPGNTIYF
CDR3nt: TGTGCCAGCAGCGTAGGAGGGCCGGGAAACACCATATATTTT
abundance: NA
d_gene: NA
v_gene: TRBV9
j_gene: TRBJ1-3

CDR3aa: CSVERETDEQFF
CDR3nt: TGCAGCGTTGAGCGGGAGACAGATGAGCAGTTCTTC
abundance: NA
d_gene: TRBD2
v_gene: TRBV29-1
j_gene: TRBJ2-1

CDR3aa: CSAHRQALLYEQYF
CDR3nt: TGCAGTGCTCACCGACAGGCTCTACTCTACGAGCAGTACTTC
abundance: many
d_gene: NA
v_gene: TRBV20-1
j_gene: TRBJ2-7

CDR3aa: CASSLAWGASYEQYF
CDR3nt: TGCGCCAGCAGCTTGGCTTGGGGGGCTTCCTACGAGCAGTACTTC
abundance: NA
d_gene: NA
v_gene: TRBV5-1
j_gene: TRBJ2-7

CDR3aa: CASSPYPSYEQYF
CDR3nt: TGTGCCAGCAGCCCCTATCCATCCTACGAGCAGTACTTC
abundance: few
d_gene: NA
v_gene: TRBV7-9
j_gene: TRBJ2-7

CDR3aa: CSARDLMDRAGNTIYF
CDR3nt: TGCAGTGCTAGAGATCTAATGGACAGGGCTGGAAACACCATATATTTT
abundance: many
d_gene: TRBD1
v_gene: TRBV20-1
j_gene: TRBJ1-3

CDR3aa: CSASRDIGSSYEQYF
CDR3nt: TGCAGTGCTAGCCGGGACATCGGCTCAAGTTACGAGCAGTACTTC
abundance: NA
d_gene: NA
v_gene: TRBV20-1
j_gene: TRBJ2-7